The 13 T cell receptor beta chains listed next were all sequenced from one sample in a study of T cells after yellow fever vaccination. TCRdb processed the 5' RACE reads anew with MiXCR; each CDR3 protein has one entry. The table has under 150,000 distinct CDR3 sequences, roughly 15% seen once; the top ten hold about 42%. The source material was CD8+ T cells sorted from PBMCs, sampled 5 days after the yellow fever booster vaccination. These receptors were collected from a man younger than 30 who received the YFV17D yellow fever vaccine.

This clonotype was seen at least ten times. The chain carries TRBV4-3 and TRBJ2-7, with TRBD2 matching 7 bases. V was clipped by 4 bases and J by 2 bases; unmatched bases: 2. Germline assignment: CDR1 LGHNA and CDR2 YSLEER. The CDR3 runs to 13 residues. CDR3 in DNA: TGCGCCAGCAGCCCGCGGGGGACCTACGAGCAGTACTTC. Its translation: CASSPRGTYEQYF.

This clonotype was detected only a few times. Here the CDR3 DNA reads TGTGCCAGCAGTTTCGTGAGGGAACCCGTTTTTGGAGCTTTCTTT. It yields the protein CASSFVREPVFGAFF. The chain links TRBV28 to TRBJ1-1; D unresolved. The CDR3 loop spans 15 amino acids. Trimming cost V 3 bases and J 10 bases, with 21 bases left between them. Germline V lookup: CDR1 MDHEN, CDR2 SYDVKM.

The chain couples TRBV6-5 to TRBJ1-4; TRBD1 might be the D (6 bases). This CDR3 contains 16 residues. Germline lookup yields CDR1 MNHEY and CDR2 SVGAGI. V was trimmed by 6 bases and J by 4 bases, leaving 18 bases between them. CDR3 in DNA: TGTGCCAGCAGCCCATCTCTCGACAGGAGTAATGAAAAACTGTTTTTT. Translation: CASSPSLDRSNEKLFF.

The chain has TRBV6-2 or TRBV6-3 and TRBJ2-3, with 9 bases matching TRBD2. CDR3 length equals 14 residues. With 2 bases clipped from V and 10 bases from J, the junction kept 7 bases outside the gene matches. The germline V gene encodes CDR1 MNHEY and CDR2 SVGEGT. The CDR3 nucleotides read TGTGCCAGCAGTTACGGGACTAGCTTCGCGGCGCAGTATTTT. This codes for CASSYGTSFAAQYF.

The chain employs TRBV10-2 and TRBJ1-3; the match to TRBD1 covers 7 bases. Trimming took 6 bases from V and 4 from J; bases not matched to a gene: 6. Germline-derived CDR1 and CDR2 are WSHSY and SAAADI. CDR3 size: 14 residues. Written as DNA, the CDR3 is TGCGCCAGCAGGAAGACAGGGTTCGGAAACACCATATATTTT. It codes for CASRKTGFGNTIYF.

This chain connects TRBV7-3 to TRBJ2-1; 9 nucleotides agree with TRBD2. Germline assignment: CDR1 SGHTA and CDR2 FQGTGA. The CDR3 covers 15 residues. V lost 6 bases to trimming and J lost 4 bases; unmatched junction nucleotides: 7. The CDR3 nucleotides are TGTGCCAGCAGGCAAGGACTAGCGCCTTACAATGAGCAGTTCTTC. Encoded protein: CASRQGLAPYNEQFF. The whole variable domain, filled in from reference TRBV7-3 and TRBJ2-1, reads GAGVSQTPSNKVTEKGKYVELRCDPISGHTALYWYRQSLGQGPEFLIYFQGTGAADDSGLPNDRFFAVRPEGSVSTLKIQRTERGDSAVYLCASRQGLAPYNEQFFGPGTRLTVL.

The chain combines TRBV15 with TRBJ1-6, with D possibly being TRBD1 (5 bases). Germline V gives CDR1 LNHNV, CDR2 YYDKDF (reference sequence). V was pared by 6 bases and J by 9 bases, with 12 bases between. CDR3 length: 13 amino acids. The CDR3 DNA reads TGTGCCACCAGGACACCGGGGGGTTCACCCCTCCACTTT. Translation: CATRTPGGSPLHF.

This clonotype occurred a few times. The chain has TRBV4-1 and TRBJ2-3, with 8 bases aligning to TRBD2. From germline, CDR1 is MGHRA and CDR2 YSYEKL. This CDR3 region has 16 residues. V shed 4 bases and J 3 bases; nucleotides not matched to a gene: 9. The chain's CDR3 is CASSLTSGTRTDTQYF. CDR3 in DNA: TGCGCCAGCAGCCTTACTTCCGGGACTAGAACAGATACGCAGTATTTT.

The rearrangement uses TRBV20-1 and TRBJ2-7; TRBD1 is a possible D gene (6 bases). The CDR3 is 13 amino acids. Germline values: CDR1 DFQATT, CDR2 SNEGSKA (reference sequence). The V and J ends lost 1 base and 3 bases respectively, with 10 bases between them. CDR3 protein: CSARVLDSYEQYF. CDR3 coding DNA: TGCAGTGCTAGAGTACTGGACAGCTACGAGCAGTACTTC.

The rearrangement joins TRBV9 to TRBJ1-2; 9 bases are a match to TRBD1. The CDR3 is made up of 14 amino acids. The ends lost 1 base at V and 7 bases at J; junction bases unmatched: 5. Germline CDR1 and CDR2: SGDLS and YYNGEE. In DNA form, the CDR3 reads TGTGCCAGCAGCGTAACAGGGGGCAGCTTTGGCTACACCTTC. Amino acids: CASSVTGGSFGYTF.

This clonotype was picked up a small number of times. This chain uses TRBV7-9 with TRBJ1-1; tentatively, D is TRBD1 (6 bases). This CDR3 is 12 amino acids long. Germline assignment: CDR1 SEHNR and CDR2 FQNEAQ (reference sequence). The V gene lost 11 bases and the J gene lost 1 base, with 11 bases spanning the gap. CDR3 region: CAGGQTNTEAFF. Here the CDR3 DNA reads TGTGCCGGGGGGCAGACGAACACTGAAGCTTTCTTT.

This clonotype has a handful of counts. The chain recombines TRBV27 with TRBJ2-1, with 7 nucleotides matching TRBD2. Unmatched junction bases numbered 0, after V lost 5 bases and J lost 8 bases. The CDR3 has 11 amino acids. The germline V gene has CDR1 MNHEY and CDR2 SMNVEV (reference sequence). The CDR3 coding sequence is TGTGCCAGCAGTCGGGGGGATGAGCAGTTCTTC. This sequence encodes CASSRGDEQFF.

This clonotype has a handful of counts. This rearrangement joins TRBV6-6 to TRBJ1-1; weak D call: TRBD1 (5 bases). The ends were cut back, 0 bases at V and 11 bases at J, with 25 bases in the middle. The germline V gene has CDR1 MNHNY and CDR2 SVGAGI (reference sequence). The CDR3 length is 17 residues. The CDR3 region has the DNA TGTGCCAGCAGTTACTCACTTATAGTACCAGGGAGGGGTGAGGCTTTCTTT. Its translation: CASSYSLIVPGRGEAFF.